This is a list of T cell receptor beta chains from one sample in a study of CD8+ T cells in alopecia areata. The protocol was immunoSEQ multiplex PCR, while the TCRdb copy is restricted to in-frame clones and leaves out a portion. The table shows tens of thousands of clones, with around 46% occurring only once. Here the sequenced sample was CD8+ T cells sorted from blood, taken at approximately week 37, from a patient treated with tofacitinib. These TCRs come from a human donor with alopecia areata. Each CDR3 is given with its conserved first and last residue. D genes are given only for firm matches. Clone sizes are given selectively: once, few, many, or a class where the clone is expanded.

clone size,V gene,J gene,D gene,CDR3 protein,CDR3 DNA
few,TRBV5-1,TRBJ1-1,TRBD1,CASSLTGGTEAFF,TGCGCCAGCAGCTTGACAGGGGGTACTGAAGCTTTCTTT
NA,TRBV6-5,TRBJ2-2,NA,CAVEPHPEDTGELFF,TGTGCCGTCGAGCCACACCCGGAGGACACCGGGGAGCTGTTTTTT
few,TRBV7-8,TRBJ2-1,TRBD2,CASSMGGNEQFF,TGTGCCAGCAGCATGGGGGGGAATGAGCAGTTCTTC
NA,TRBV9,TRBJ2-6,NA,CASSGGGSGANVLTF,TGTGCCAGCAGCGGTGGGGGCTCTGGGGCCAACGTCCTGACTTTC
few,TRBV30,TRBJ2-4,NA,CAWRSGGAKNIQYF,TGTGCCTGGAGGTCCGGGGGAGCCAAAAACATTCAGTACTTC
NA,TRBV4-1,TRBJ1-1,NA,CASSQAGSFGPNTEAFF,TGCGCCAGCAGCCAAGCGGGTAGTTTCGGGCCGAACACTGAAGCTTTCTTT
few,TRBV29-1,TRBJ1-2,NA,CSVPTGWGYTF,TGCAGCGTCCCGACAGGCTGGGGCTACACCTTC
NA,TRBV9,TRBJ1-2,NA,CASSAGTNLYGYTF,TGTGCCAGCAGCGCCGGGACTAACCTCTATGGCTACACCTTC
NA,TRBV27,TRBJ2-1,NA,CATRRRGGNEQFF,TGTGCCACAAGACGCCGGGGCGGCAATGAGCAGTTCTTC
NA,TRBV29-1,TRBJ2-7,TRBD1,CSVHLSEDRGHFEQYF,TGCAGCGTTCACCTCAGCGAGGACAGGGGGCACTTCGAGCAGTACTTC
NA,TRBV15,TRBJ2-2,NA,CATSRVPASNTGELFF,TGTGCCACCAGCAGAGTCCCGGCATCGAACACCGGGGAGCTGTTTTTT
once,TRBV29-1,TRBJ2-3,NA,CSVDPRSGLTDTQYF,TGCAGCGTTGATCCCCGTAGCGGACTCACAGATACGCAGTATTTT
few,TRBV29-1,TRBJ1-2,NA,CSVTDGNYGYTF,TGCAGCGTTACCGACGGGAACTATGGCTACACCTTC
NA,TRBV7-6,TRBJ2-1,NA,CASSFETPTYNEQFF,TGTGCCAGCAGCTTCGAGACGCCGACCTACAATGAGCAGTTCTTC
few,TRBV29-1,TRBJ1-5,NA,CSVADHPRHQPQHF,TGCAGCGTTGCCGACCACCCGAGGCATCAGCCCCAGCATTTT